The rows below give T cell receptor beta chains drawn from one sample of a study of OX40 agonist ivuxolimab in advanced cancers. Method: immunoSEQ multiplex PCR; TCRdb's copy keeps in-frame clones and lacks some. The sample carries tens of thousands of clones, about four fifths recorded once. The sequencing here drew on CD4+ or CD8+ T cells sorted from blood, taken in a trial of the OX40 agonist ivuxolimab. The receptors derive from an adult with an advanced solid tumor such as melanoma, head and neck, liver or kidney cancer. The CDR3 runs from the conserved cysteine through the conserved F or W. The D gene is left open where the match is weak. Expanded clones get a size class; other rows say once, few or many, or leave the size out.

>few|.|TRBJ2-6|TRBV29-1
CSVGSGANVLTF
TGCAGCGTGGGCTCTGGGGCCAACGTCCTGACTTTC
>.|.|TRBJ1-1|TRBV10-3
CAISFQGGTEAFF
TGTGCCATCAGTTTCCAGGGAGGAACTGAAGCTTTCTTT
>.|.|TRBJ2-2|TRBV28
CASRGGQNTGELFF
TGTGCCAGCAGAGGGGGACAGAACACCGGGGAGCTGTTTTTT
>.|TRBD1|TRBJ2-3|TRBV10-1
CASSESTDRDTDTQYF
TGCGCCAGCAGTGAGTCGACCGACAGGGACACAGATACGCAGTATTTT
>.|TRBD2|TRBJ2-7|TRBV13
CASSSGLAGVYEQYF
TGTGCCAGCAGCTCCGGACTAGCGGGAGTGTACGAGCAGTACTTC
>few|.|TRBJ1-5|TRBV10-3
CAIQIGFNQPQHF
TGTGCCATCCAAATCGGTTTCAATCAGCCCCAGCATTTT
>.|.|TRBJ2-6|TRBV9
CASSVSGYGANVLTF
TGTGCCAGCAGCGTATCAGGATATGGGGCCAACGTCCTGACTTTC
>.|TRBD1|TRBJ2-7|TRBV7-2
CASSLKTGTGDYEQYF
TGTGCCAGCAGCTTAAAGACCGGGACAGGAGACTACGAGCAGTACTTC
>.|TRBD2|TRBJ2-1|TRBV7-6
CASSPGTSGGLREQFF
TGTGCCAGCAGCCCTGGGACTAGCGGGGGGTTACGTGAGCAGTTCTTC
>once|.|TRBJ2-3|TRBV14
CASSQGVQGRRDTQYF
TGTGCCAGCAGCCAAGGCGTCCAGGGCCGGCGAGATACGCAGTATTTT
>.|.|TRBJ2-2|TRBV5-1
CASSLAPGYTGELFF
TGCGCCAGCAGCTTGGCCCCAGGCTACACCGGGGAGCTGTTTTTT
>.|.|TRBJ1-6|TRBV7-9
CASSLGGKGKDNSPLHF
TGTGCCAGCAGCTTAGGGGGGAAAGGTAAGGATAATTCACCCCTCCACTTT
>.|.|TRBJ2-3|TRBV7-9
CASSLAYSGLDDTQYF
TGTGCCAGCAGCTTAGCGTATTCGGGGTTGGATGATACGCAGTATTTT
>.|.|TRBJ1-5|TRBV19
CASSMETGHQPQHF
TGTGCCAGTAGTATGGAGACCGGTCATCAGCCCCAGCATTTT
>once|.|TRBJ2-2|TRBV5-1
CASSLVGTGELFF
TGCGCCAGCAGCTTGGTAGGGACCGGGGAGCTGTTTTTT
>.|.|TRBJ2-7|TRBV28
CASTDSWRQYF
TGTGCCAGCACCGATTCCTGGAGGCAGTACTTC
>.|.|TRBJ1-3|TRBV6-1
CAFGPGDTIYF
TGTGCTTTCGGACCAGGCGACACCATATATTTT
>few|.|TRBJ1-1|TRBV19
CASSIAAVGTEAFF
TGTGCCAGTAGTATAGCGGCCGTGGGTACTGAAGCTTTCTTT
>.|TRBD2|TRBJ2-1|TRBV19
CATPSGNSYNEQFF
TGTGCCACCCCTAGCGGGAACTCCTACAATGAGCAGTTCTTC
>.|.|TRBJ1-1|TRBV11-1
CASSLALRDGEAFF
TGTGCCAGCAGCTTAGCGCTCAGGGATGGTGAAGCTTTCTTT
>.|TRBD2|TRBJ2-5|TRBV5-1
CASSSGRRGGLETQYF
TGCGCCAGCAGCTCGGGGAGGCGGGGGGGCCTGGAGACCCAGTACTTC
>.|TRBD2|TRBJ2-1|TRBV28
CASSFWTSGSFGEQFF
TGTGCCAGCAGTTTCTGGACTAGCGGGAGTTTCGGTGAGCAGTTCTTC
>.|.|TRBJ2-3|TRBV13
CASSLVRGASTDTQYF
TGTGCCAGCAGCTTAGTGAGGGGTGCTAGCACAGATACGCAGTATTTT
>.|TRBD1|TRBJ1-3|TRBV19
CASLHRGSAKNTIYF
TGTGCCAGCCTTCACAGGGGTTCCGCAAAAAACACCATATATTTT
>.|.|TRBJ2-7|TRBV19
CASSTQLAREQYF
TGTGCCAGTAGTACCCAACTAGCCCGGGAGCAGTACTTC
>.|.|TRBJ1-1|TRBV6-1
CASSEETEAFF
TGTGCCAGCAGTGAAGAAACTGAAGCTTTCTTT
>.|.|TRBJ1-1|TRBV5-1
CASSLGQTGRTEAFF
TGCGCCAGCAGCTTGGGCCAGACGGGGAGGACTGAAGCTTTCTTT
>.|.|TRBJ2-1|TRBV7-2
CASSSQGAEQFF
TGTGCCAGCAGCTCCCAGGGCGCTGAGCAGTTCTTC
>.|.|TRBJ2-7|TRBV9
CASSVVDSPQQYF
TGTGCCAGCAGCGTAGTGGACTCCCCCCAGCAGTACTTC
>.|.|TRBJ2-1|TRBV7-2
CASSLVGSYYNEQFF
TGTGCCAGCAGCTTAGTGGGCTCCTACTACAATGAGCAGTTCTTC
>.|.|TRBJ2-1|TRBV11-1
CASSFNTYNEQFF
TGTGCCAGCAGCTTTAACACCTACAATGAGCAGTTCTTC
>.|.|TRBJ2-1|TRBV2
CASRTLGRNEQFF
TGTGCCAGCAGGACCCTCGGCCGCAATGAGCAGTTCTTC
>few|.|TRBJ1-6|TRBV5-1
CASRLGSHDNSPLHF
TGCGCCAGCCGCCTCGGGAGTCATGATAATTCACCCCTCCACTTT
>.|.|TRBJ1-1|TRBV11-1
CASSLTLDSEAFF
TGTGCCAGCAGCTTAACTCTTGACTCTGAAGCTTTCTTT
>.|.|TRBJ2-7|TRBV10-3
CAISEADLYEQYF
TGTGCCATCAGTGAGGCAGACCTTTACGAGCAGTACTTC